These 13 T cell receptor beta chains share one sample of origin, sequenced in a study of control samples from healthy donors and cancer patients. The table came from immunoSEQ multiplex PCR; TCRdb's copy has only in-frame clones and leaves some out. The sample lists tens of thousands of clones; 89% were seen once. Sequencing input: blood. These receptor sequences come from a man between 45 and 60 years old in good health.

The V and J genes are TRBV11-3 and TRBJ2-7; D might be TRBD1 (6 bases). In germline, CDR1 is SGHNT, CDR2 YENEEA. V lost 5 bases, J lost 6 bases, and 20 bases lay in between. The CDR3 is made up of 15 amino acids. In DNA form, the CDR3 reads TGTGCCAGCAGCCCATCAGGGGTTCTCCCTGGCGAGCAGTACTTC. Translated: CASSPSGVLPGEQYF.

This clone was seen only once. V and J are TRBV6-1 and TRBJ2-7, with D possibly matching TRBD2 (5 bases). V was cut by 1 base and J by 11 bases, with 18 bases left in between. This CDR3 has 14 amino acids. Germline-derived CDR1 and CDR2 are MNHNS and SASEGT. Written as DNA, the CDR3 is TGTGCCAGCAGTGAAGGCCCCGAGGGTACAAGGGAGTACTTC. This gives the protein CASSEGPEGTREYF.

This sequence joins TRBV14 and TRBJ1-5, with D unclear. The CDR3 has 15 residues. CDR1 and CDR2 (germline): SGHDN, FVKESK. V lost 1 base, J lost 2 bases, and 9 bases lay in between. The CDR3 nucleotides read TGTGCCAGCAGCCAAGCTGGGCTCGGCAATCAGCCCCAGCATTTT. Protein sequence: CASSQAGLGNQPQHF.

This chain links TRBV19 with TRBJ2-2; D is uncertain. The CDR3 runs 14 residues. CDR1 is LNHDA, CDR2 SQIVND, per germline (reference sequence). The V gene lost 2 bases and the J gene lost 3 bases, with 7 bases spanning the gap. The CDR3 region is CASSISSYTGELFF. The CDR3 bases are TGTGCCAGTAGTATAAGCAGTTACACCGGGGAGCTGTTTTTT.

In its sample, this clone was seen once. The V gene is TRBV7-2, the J gene TRBJ1-2, with D possibly being TRBD1 (6 bases). V dropped 6 bases and J dropped 2 bases, with 13 bases sitting between them. The CDR3 is made up of 14 amino acids. Germline V gene data show CDR1 as SGHTA and CDR2 as FQGNSA. The CDR3 reads CASRSGVGNYGYTF. CDR3 bases: TGTGCCAGCAGATCAGGGGTAGGGAACTATGGCTACACCTTC.

The V gene is TRBV14, the J gene TRBJ2-1; D is undetermined. The V gene lost 4 bases and the J gene lost 4 bases, with 8 bases spanning the gap. The CDR3 contains 13 residues. From germline, CDR1 is SGHDN and CDR2 FVKESK. The CDR3 loop is CASSRDTYNEQFF. The CDR3 bases are TGTGCCAGCAGCCGAGACACTTACAATGAGCAGTTCTTC.

Concerning this clone: One end of the junction is discordant with germline, which a read error may explain. The identical CDR3 is also encoded by other nucleotide sequences in the sample. The gene calls are TRBV6-1 and TRBJ1-2; D call uncertain. This CDR3 contains 14 residues. Germline V CDR1 and CDR2: MNHNS, SASEGT. The CDR3 is CASSEGLGYYGYTF. The CDR3 region has the DNA TGCGCCAGCAGTGAAGGGTTAGGGTACTATGGCTACACCTTC.

The genes are TRBV9 and TRBJ2-2; 7 bases are shared with TRBD1. Germline V gene sequence: CDR1 SGDLS, CDR2 YYNGEE. CDR3 length: 16 amino acids. Unmatched junction bases numbered 9, after V lost 3 bases and J lost 4 bases. CDR3 sequence (DNA): TGTGCCAGCAGCGCCGTTACAGGGGTGATCACCGGGGAGCTGTTTTTT. Translation: CASSAVTGVITGELFF.

The chain couples TRBV9 to TRBJ1-1; 7 nucleotides match TRBD1. Germline CDR1 reads SGDLS; CDR2 reads YYNGEE. The CDR3 extends over 14 amino acids. With 5 bases clipped from V and 1 base from J, the junction kept 5 bases outside the gene matches. This chain's CDR3 is CASRAYRGNTEAFF. CDR3 nucleotide sequence: TGTGCCAGCAGAGCTTACAGGGGGAACACTGAAGCTTTCTTT.

The rearrangement links TRBV5-1 to TRBJ2-2; 7 bases are shared with TRBD1. The CDR3 is 15 amino acids. The V and J ends lost 2 bases and 1 base, in that order; junction bases with no gene match: 2. CDR1 SGHRS and CDR2 YFSETQ come from the germline V gene. The CDR3, as DNA: TGCGCCAGCAGCTTAAGGACAGGGAACACCGGGGAGCTGTTTTTT. Translating gives CASSLRTGNTGELFF.

The chain has TRBV12-3 or TRBV12-4 and TRBJ1-2; D unresolved. The CDR3 has 12 residues. Trimming cost V 10 bases and J 5 bases, with 14 bases left between them. The CDR3 sequence: CATESGIYGYTF. In nucleotides, the CDR3 is TGTGCCACCGAGAGTGGGATTTATGGCTACACCTTC.

The genes are TRBV3-1 (or the pseudogene TRBV3-2) and TRBJ2-5; D not certain. The CDR3 runs to 13 residues. CDR1 and CDR2 (germline): LGHDT, YNNKEL (reference sequence). The germline V and J ends were trimmed by 5 bases and 3 bases, with 10 bases remaining between them. The CDR3: CASSDNRKETQYF. In DNA form, the CDR3 reads TGTGCCAGCAGCGACAATAGGAAAGAGACCCAGTACTTC.

The V call is TRBV4-1, the J call TRBJ2-3; weak D call: TRBD1 (6 bases). This CDR3 has 15 residues. Germline V lookup: CDR1 MGHRA, CDR2 YSYEKL. V lost 2 bases, J lost 2 bases, and 11 bases lay in between. The CDR3 sequence is CASSQNTGTTDTQYF. The CDR3 bases are TGCGCCAGCAGCCAAAATACAGGGACCACAGATACGCAGTATTTT.